This is a list of T cell receptor beta chains from one sample in a study of shared clonotypes between healthy human individuals. The method was immunoSEQ multiplex PCR; TCRdb's version includes in-frame clones alone and lacks a portion of them. The sample has over 850,000 clones, 75% to 85% seen once. Sample: memory CD4+ T cells from PBMCs. These receptors were obtained from a man aged 18 to 30 in good health. Some clones in this sample may be carry-over from other donors' samples. Each CDR3 is given with its conserved first and last residue. Fields, in order: CDR3 length, D gene, V gene, clone size, J gene, CDR3 DNA, CDR3 protein. The D gene is left open where the match is weak. Clone sizes are given selectively: once, few, many, or a class where the clone is expanded.

14	TRBD2	TRBV11-2	-	TRBJ2-3	TGTGCCAGCAGCTATCGGACTAGGGAAGATACGCAGTATTTT	CASSYRTREDTQYF
16	-	TRBV19	-	TRBJ2-4	TGTGCCAGTAGAGAGACAAGGGCCCTAGCCAAAAACATTCAGTACTTC	CASRETRALAKNIQYF
15	TRBD1	TRBV10-3	-	TRBJ1-2	TGTGCCATCAGTGACTCCGGGACAGCTAACTATGGCTACACCTTC	CAISDSGTANYGYTF
14	-	TRBV7-8	few	TRBJ2-3	TGTGCCAGCACCCCGACTAGGTACACAGATACGCAGTATTTT	CASTPTRYTDTQYF
13	-	TRBV28	once	TRBJ2-3	TGTGCCAGCAGCGCTCACAGCACAGATACGCAGTATTTT	CASSAHSTDTQYF
16	-	TRBV7-7	few	TRBJ2-2	TGTGCCAGCAGCTTAGCCCAAACGGGCGGCGGCGGGGAGCTGTTTTTT	CASSLAQTGGGGELFF
14	TRBD1	TRBV28	-	TRBJ1-2	TGTGCCAGCAGTGTGGGACAGCCCTCCTATGGCTACACCTTC	CASSVGQPSYGYTF
16	-	TRBV11-2	-	TRBJ2-1	TGTGCCAGCAGCTTAGTGTTCGGCTTACTCTACAATGAGCAGTTCTTC	CASSLVFGLLYNEQFF
16	-	TRBV5-4	-	TRBJ1-5	TGTGCCAGCAGCCTCGGGGGGGACACTAGCAATCAGCCCCAGCATTTT	CASSLGGDTSNQPQHF
12	-	TRBV12-5	-	TRBJ2-5	TGTGCTAGTGGCAATGGCGGAGAGACCCAGTACTTC	CASGNGGETQYF
14	-	TRBV19	-	TRBJ1-2	TGTGCCAGTAGTTCCGCTCCCAGGGAGTATGGCTACACCTTC	CASSSAPREYGYTF
14	TRBD1	TRBV5-1	-	TRBJ2-5	TGCGCCAGCAGCTCTACAGGGGCGCAAGAGACCCAGTACTTC	CASSSTGAQETQYF
14	-	TRBV10-3	-	TRBJ2-7	TGTGCCAGCACAAGAGGGAGTTCCTCCTACGAGCAGTACTTC	CASTRGSSSYEQYF
12	-	TRBV15	-	TRBJ1-5	TGTGCCACCAGCACAGCTGATCAGCCCCAGCATTTT	CATSTADQPQHF
14	-	TRBV7-8	-	TRBJ2-2	TGTGCCGTGGGGCACCCTTCGAACACCGGGGAGCTGTTTTTT	CAVGHPSNTGELFF
13	TRBD1	TRBV6-1	-	TRBJ1-2	TGTGCCAGCAGGAGCCAGGGGGGGTATGGCTACACCTTC	CASRSQGGYGYTF
17	TRBD2	TRBV7-8	-	TRBJ2-7	TGTGCCAGCAGCTTAGTAACCGGGACTAGCCTTTCCTACGAGCAGTACTTC	CASSLVTGTSLSYEQYF
13	-	TRBV5-1	-	TRBJ1-1	TGCGCCAGCAGCTTGGTGGGGGGCTCTGAAGCTTTCTTT	CASSLVGGSEAFF
15	-	TRBV14	-	TRBJ2-7	TGTGCCAGCAGCCAAGATACGAACGGCTACTACGAGCAGTACTTC	CASSQDTNGYYEQYF
16	TRBD1	TRBV6-4	-	TRBJ2-5	TGTGCCAGCAGTGACACACGACAGGGGGTCAGACGGGAGCAGTACTTC	CASSDTRQGVRREQYF
11	-	TRBV7-2	-	TRBJ2-5	TGTGCCAGCAGCTTCGTCGAGACCCAGTACTTC	CASSFVETQYF
14	TRBD1	TRBV9	-	TRBJ1-1	TGTGCCAGCAGCCCGCAAGGACAGGGTCGTGAAGCTTTCTTT	CASSPQGQGREAFF
12	-	TRBV10-3	-	TRBJ1-1	TGTGCCATCAGTGAAGGAAACACTGAAGCTTTCTTT	CAISEGNTEAFF
16	TRBD2	TRBV7-9	-	TRBJ2-5	TGTGCCAGCAGCTCTCCCCATTGGACTAGCGGAGAGACCCAGTACTTC	CASSSPHWTSGETQYF
13	-	TRBV5-8	-	TRBJ2-2	TGTGCCAGCAGCGGACGATTCACCGGGGAGCTGTTTTTT	CASSGRFTGELFF
15	-	TRBV18	-	TRBJ2-1	TGTGCCAGCTCACCCAGCGGGTACTCCTACAATGAGCAGTTCTTC	CASSPSGYSYNEQFF
14	TRBD2	TRBV19	-	TRBJ2-6	TGTGCCAGTAGGGGACTAGGGGGGGCCAACGTCCTGACTTTC	CASRGLGGANVLTF
13	-	TRBV7-2	once	TRBJ2-7	TGTGCCAGCAGCTTATACAACTCCTACGAGCAGTACTTC	CASSLYNSYEQYF
14	-	TRBV6-1	once	TRBJ2-1	TGTGCCACAAGAACTAGCATTTCCTACAATGAGCAGTTCTTC	CATRTSISYNEQFF